This T cell receptor (beta chain) was sequenced for a study of CD8+ T cells in alopecia areata. Looking at the study overall: The SALT score measured affected scalp surface percentage in treated patients. Study-level findings and limits: Uncertain still, given a single nonresponder, is whether baseline CD8+ expansion links to response. Normal skin contains resident alphabeta T cells, and these are also sequenced in scalp samples.

The treatment: oral pan-JAK inhibitor, 5-10 mg twice daily. About this clone itself: The antigen remains unidentified.

V lost 6 bases and J 2 bases, leaving 11 bases between the germline ends. Germline CDR1 is MNHEY and CDR2 is SVGAGI. The CDR3 contains 13 residues. cDNA serving as the sequencing template came from extracted, reverse transcribed RNA. The method was immunoSEQ multiplex PCR; TCRdb's version includes in-frame clones alone and lacks a portion of them. The data contain roughly 110,000 clones, around 50% of them singletons. This TCR derives from a human donor with alopecia areata. Sequencing used CD8+ T cells sorted from blood, obtained at week 24, from a patient treated with tofacitinib. The rearrangement links TRBV6-5 to TRBJ2-7, with no clear D. This CDR3 is CASSSSQTYEQYF. The CDR3 nucleotides read TGTGCCAGCAGCTCTTCACAGACCTACGAGCAGTACTTC.